This TCR beta chain stems from a study of cytomegalovirus exposure and HLA in healthy donors. The study's findings and limits: TCR beta sequences reportedly predicted the HLA-A and HLA-B alleles of most subjects accurately. Sequencing had likely introduced a cluster of highly shared sequence variants as an artifact. According to a later analysis, donors in an Asian-associated ancestry cluster reportedly had fewer N-insertions than the roughly 720-donor mean.

Concerning this clone itself: The antigen is not known.

The PCR contained 60 Vbeta and 13 Jbeta primers. Methods used by the authors: Per a later analysis, the number of unique TCR beta chains was approximately 73 million, of which around 9.9 million were shared. Profiled with immunoSEQ multiplex PCR; TCRdb holds only in-frame clones, not every one. The D gene and trimming were derived from the DNA, and the V and J assignments and clone size from that table. The sample has 110,000 or so clones; about 64% are singletons. Trimming stripped 2 bases from V and 1 base from J, with 10 bases between. The length of the CDR3 is 15 residues. Germline-derived CDR1 and CDR2 are SGHRS and YFSETQ.

The sequence was obtained from a young man in good health and CMV-seropositive. The material sequenced was PBMCs. The chain couples TRBV5-1 to TRBJ1-3; TRBD1 might be the D (5 bases). As DNA, the CDR3 is TGCGCCAGCAGCTTAGGAGGGGCGTCTGGAAACACCATATATTTT. Its translation: CASSLGGASGNTIYF. The complete variable domain, with remaining parts taken from reference TRBV5-1 and TRBJ1-3, reads KAGVTQTPRYLIKTRGQQVTLSCSPISGHRSVSWYQQTPGQGLQFLFEYFSETQRNKGNFPGRFSGRQFSNSRSEMNVSTLELGDSALYLCASSLGGASGNTIYFGEGSWLTVV.